The 20 T cell receptor beta chains reported below all come from one sample, sequenced in a study of blood T cell repertoires in COVID-19. Using immunoSEQ multiplex PCR, the repertoire was profiled, and TCRdb retains in-frame clones only, with some absent. The data contain around 170,000 clones, 80% of them singletons. The sequencing sample was made of PBMCs or T cells enriched from blood (not recorded which). The receptors shown here come from a man aged 55 to 70 who had been exposed to COVID-19.

The chain links TRBV7-9 to TRBJ2-7; D might be TRBD1 (6 bases). The V gene lost 1 base and the J gene lost 5 bases, with 9 bases spanning the gap. This CDR3 is 13 amino acids long. Germline V CDR1 and CDR2: SEHNR, FQNEAQ (reference sequence). CDR3 sequence (DNA): TGTGCCAGCAGCTTAGGGGCAGGGGACGAGCAGTACTTC. Its translation is CASSLGAGDEQYF.

The chain employs TRBV7-9 and TRBJ2-1, with 9 bases that match TRBD2. The CDR3 runs to 15 residues. J lost 4 bases, V lost 2 bases, and 3 bases had no gene match. Germline CDR1 reads SEHNR; CDR2 reads FQNEAQ (reference sequence). The CDR3 region is CASSLLLAGYNEQFF. Here the CDR3 DNA reads TGTGCCAGCAGCTTACTCCTAGCGGGGTACAATGAGCAGTTCTTC.

The chain has TRBV9 and TRBJ2-5; a possible D gene is TRBD1 (6 bases). Trimming pared 0 bases from V and 5 bases from J, leaving 11 bases between. The CDR3 spans 14 residues. Germline assignment: CDR1 SGDLS and CDR2 YYNGEE. Here the CDR3 reads CASSVDWGRETQYF. In DNA form, the CDR3 reads TGTGCCAGCAGCGTAGATTGGGGGCGCGAGACCCAGTACTTC.

The chain is built from TRBV28 and TRBJ1-4; D remains ambiguous. From germline, CDR1 is MDHEN and CDR2 SYDVKM. Trimming took off 5 bases at V and 0 bases at J, with 7 bases between the two ends. The CDR3 runs to 14 residues. CDR3 in DNA: TGTGCCAGCAGTATTCCTACAACTAATGAAAAACTGTTTTTT. This encodes CASSIPTTNEKLFF.

V gene TRBV2 combines with J gene TRBJ1-6; 10 bases are shared with TRBD1. The CDR3 runs 16 residues. Losses at the gene ends were 3 bases for V and 8 bases for J; bases not matched to a gene: 7. Germline values: CDR1 SNHLY, CDR2 FYNNEI. CDR3 DNA sequence: TGTGCCAGCAGTGAGCTCACCGGGACAGGGGATTCACCCCTCCACTTT. Amino acid sequence: CASSELTGTGDSPLHF.

This clone appeared a few times. The rearrangement joins TRBV2 to TRBJ1-4, with 8 positions matching TRBD1. The trim removed 6 bases at V and 5 bases at J, leaving 8 bases unmatched. This CDR3 contains 15 residues. Germline V gene lookup returns CDR1 SNHLY and CDR2 FYNNEI. The CDR3 bases are TGTGCCAGCAGCGTGACAGGGGTCCTAAATGAAAAACTGTTTTTT. Residues: CASSVTGVLNEKLFF.

V usage is TRBV4-2 and J usage is TRBJ1-1, with D perhaps TRBD1 (6 bases). V lost 3 bases and J lost 5, with 19 bases in between. From germline, CDR1 is LGHNA and CDR2 YNFKEQ. This CDR3 has 16 residues. In DNA, the CDR3 is TGTGCCAGCAGCCAGGGCACAGGGTCGAGCGCGACTGAAGCTTTCTTT. Protein: CASSQGTGSSATEAFF.

There are a few counts of this clone. This chain links TRBV14 with TRBJ2-5; D possibly corresponds to TRBD2 (5 bases). Germline CDR1 reads SGHDN; CDR2 reads FVKESK. The CDR3 covers 16 residues. V lost 4 bases and J 4 bases, leaving 19 bases between the germline ends. CDR3 sequence (DNA): TGTGCCAGCAGCCCCTTTAGGGCGGGCCTGGCAGAGACCCAGTACTTC. Residues: CASSPFRAGLAETQYF.

V usage is TRBV15 and J usage is TRBJ1-1; a possible D gene is TRBD1 (6 bases). V lost 4 bases and J lost 2, with 14 bases in between. Germline V lookup: CDR1 LNHNV, CDR2 YYDKDF (reference sequence). The CDR3 consists of 15 residues. The CDR3 protein is CATSIGGQQNTEAFF. CDR3 nucleotides: TGTGCCACCAGCATAGGCGGACAGCAAAACACTGAAGCTTTCTTT.

The chain is built from TRBV19 and TRBJ2-5; 11 bases agree with TRBD2. Per germline, CDR1 LNHDA and CDR2 SQIVND (reference sequence). Trimming at V came to 3 bases and at J to 1 base, leaving 4 bases not matched to a gene. This CDR3 contains 16 residues. The CDR3 protein is CASSIGGTSGQETQYF. DNA of the CDR3: TGTGCCAGTAGTATCGGAGGGACTAGCGGCCAAGAGACCCAGTACTTC. Drawing the rest from reference TRBV19 and TRBJ2-5, the complete variable domain is DGGITQSPKYLFRKEGQNVTLSCEQNLNHDAMYWYRQDPGQGLRLIYYSQIVNDFQKGDIAEGYSVSREKKESFPLTVTSAQKNPTAFYLCASSIGGTSGQETQYFGPGTRLLVL.

The rearrangement links TRBV7-6 to TRBJ2-2, with a weak D call TRBD2 (7 bases). The CDR3 has 18 amino acids. Germline V gene data show CDR1 as SGHVS and CDR2 as FNYEAQ. V lost 2 bases, J lost 0 bases, and 16 bases lay in between. The CDR3 nucleotides are TGTGCCAGCAGCTTAAACAGGGAGGGCACCGCGAACACCGGGGAGCTGTTTTTT. Amino acid sequence: CASSLNREGTANTGELFF.

Only a few counts were recorded for this clone. This rearrangement joins TRBV9 to TRBJ2-7; tentatively, D is TRBD2 (6 bases). The CDR3 consists of 14 residues. Trimming left V 0 bases short and J 3 bases short, with 10 bases between. Germline V lookup: CDR1 SGDLS, CDR2 YYNGEE. The CDR3 spells CASSVAQAGYEQYF. The CDR3 DNA follows: TGTGCCAGCAGCGTAGCGCAAGCGGGCTACGAGCAGTACTTC.

The sample holds one count of this clone. The CDR3 protein is CAWSLRGRVVTGELFF. DNA for the CDR3: TGTGCCTGGAGCCTCAGGGGGCGCGTAGTCACCGGGGAGCTGTTTTTT. The J gene is TRBJ2-2, the V gene TRBV30, with 8 bases fitting TRBD1. The germline V gene encodes CDR1 GTSNPN and CDR2 SVGIG (reference sequence). V shed 3 bases and J 4 bases; nucleotides not matched to a gene: 10. The CDR3 loop spans 16 amino acids.

V gene TRBV7-9 combines with J gene TRBJ1-5; tentative D call: TRBD1 (5 bases). This CDR3 is 16 amino acids long. Per the germline V gene, CDR1 is SEHNR and CDR2 is FQNEAQ (reference sequence). Deletions cut 5 bases from V and 3 bases from J, with 17 bases between. The CDR3 sequence: CASSPAGGTINQPQHF. DNA for the CDR3: TGTGCCAGCAGCCCTGCCGGGGGTACCATCAATCAGCCCCAGCATTTT.

This clone has at least ten counts. V gene TRBV24-1 combines with J gene TRBJ2-2, with no clear D. The CDR3 is 14 residues long. Germline V gene sequence: CDR1 KGHDR, CDR2 SFDVKD. V was clipped by 0 bases and J by 3 bases, with 4 bases between them. Here the CDR3 reads CATSDLRDTGELFF. The CDR3 DNA follows: TGTGCCACCAGTGATTTGCGGGACACCGGGGAGCTGTTTTTT.

The genes are TRBV19 and TRBJ2-7; 11 nucleotides agree with TRBD2. The CDR3 extends over 17 amino acids. V gave up 6 bases and J gave up 0 bases; unmatched junction bases: 10. Germline values: CDR1 LNHDA, CDR2 SQIVND (reference sequence). CDR3 in amino acids: CASRNTGTSGYSYEQYF. CDR3 in DNA: TGTGCCAGTAGAAATACCGGGACTAGCGGATACTCCTACGAGCAGTACTTC.

The rearrangement links TRBV28 to TRBJ2-4, with TRBD2 matching over 7 bases. V lost 5 bases and J lost 8; bases outside the gene matches: 6. Germline V gene sequence: CDR1 MDHEN, CDR2 SYDVKM. The CDR3 runs to 13 residues. The CDR3 nucleotides are TGTGCCAGCAGTAAGGGAGGGTGGGACATTCAGTACTTC. It translates to CASSKGGWDIQYF. Filled out from reference TRBV28 and TRBJ2-4, the complete variable domain reads DVKVTQSSRYLVKRTGEKVFLECVQDMDHENMFWYRQDPGLGLRLIYFSYDVKMKEKGDIPEGYSVSREKKERFSLILESASTNQTSMYLCASSKGGWDIQYFGAGTRLSVL.

The chain has TRBV9 and TRBJ1-5, with TRBD1 as a possible D gene (5 bases). This CDR3 contains 15 residues. Deletions cut 4 bases from V and 0 bases from J, with 11 bases between. Germline loops: CDR1 SGDLS, CDR2 YYNGEE. The CDR3 region has the DNA TGTGCCAGCAGCAAAGAGGGACTTAGCAATCAGCCCCAGCATTTT. It encodes CASSKEGLSNQPQHF.

The chain recombines TRBV6-2 or TRBV6-3 with TRBJ2-7; D possibly corresponds to TRBD2 (6 bases). V lost 0 bases, J lost 1 base, and 13 bases lay in between. Germline-derived CDR1 and CDR2 are MNHEY and SVGEGT. There are 16 residues in the CDR3. The DNA of the CDR3 is TGTGCCAGCAGTTACTCCCGGGACTCAACTTCCTACGAGCAGTACTTC. Protein: CASSYSRDSTSYEQYF.

V gene TRBV27 combines with J gene TRBJ2-1, with 12 nucleotides matching TRBD2. V lost 5 bases and J lost 4; bases outside the gene matches: 0. Germline values: CDR1 MNHEY, CDR2 SMNVEV (reference sequence). The CDR3 is 14 amino acids. The CDR3 nucleotides read TGTGCCAGCAGTCTAGCGGGAGGGTACAATGAGCAGTTCTTC. This sequence encodes CASSLAGGYNEQFF.